In its sample, the clone carrying this TCR beta chain was seen many times. The data stem from a study of T-cell memory formation after mild COVID-19. MiXCR, applied by TCRdb to the 5' RACE reads, yields one record per CDR3 protein. Among under 300,000 distinct CDR3 sequences listed, 7.5% to 10% were seen once. Germline CDR1 and CDR2: SQVTM and ANQGSEA. The CDR3 is 14 residues long. Trimming left V 3 bases short and J 8 bases short, with 19 bases between. The sequence was obtained from a man aged 18 to 35 who had mild COVID-19 (a few samples of this study predate the infection). Cell type and time point are not known. The gene calls are TRBV29-1 and TRBJ1-2, with D possibly TRBD1 on 5 matching bases. The sample was PBMCs or a T cell subset sorted from them (not recorded which). CDR3 sequence reads: CSVEGPGQGWGYTF. The CDR3 DNA reads as TGCAGCGTTGAGGGCCCTGGGCAGGGCTGGGGCTACACCTTC.